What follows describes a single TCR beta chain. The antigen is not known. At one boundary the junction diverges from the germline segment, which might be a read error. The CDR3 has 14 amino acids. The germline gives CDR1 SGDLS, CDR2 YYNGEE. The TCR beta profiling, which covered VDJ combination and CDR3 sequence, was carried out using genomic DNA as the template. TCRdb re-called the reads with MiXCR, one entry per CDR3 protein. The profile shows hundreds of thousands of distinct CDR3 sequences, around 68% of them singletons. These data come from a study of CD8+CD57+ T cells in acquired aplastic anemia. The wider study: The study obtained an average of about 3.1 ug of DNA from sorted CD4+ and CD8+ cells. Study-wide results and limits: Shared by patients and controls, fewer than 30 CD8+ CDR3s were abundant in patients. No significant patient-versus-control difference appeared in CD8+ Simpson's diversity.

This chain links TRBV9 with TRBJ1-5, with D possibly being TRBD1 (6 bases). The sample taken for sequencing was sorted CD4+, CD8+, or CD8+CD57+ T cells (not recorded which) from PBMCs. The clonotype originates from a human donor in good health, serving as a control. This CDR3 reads CASSVGQSPSGANF. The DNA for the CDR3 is TGTGCCAGCAGCGTCGGACAGTCGCCCTCTGGGGCCAATTTT.